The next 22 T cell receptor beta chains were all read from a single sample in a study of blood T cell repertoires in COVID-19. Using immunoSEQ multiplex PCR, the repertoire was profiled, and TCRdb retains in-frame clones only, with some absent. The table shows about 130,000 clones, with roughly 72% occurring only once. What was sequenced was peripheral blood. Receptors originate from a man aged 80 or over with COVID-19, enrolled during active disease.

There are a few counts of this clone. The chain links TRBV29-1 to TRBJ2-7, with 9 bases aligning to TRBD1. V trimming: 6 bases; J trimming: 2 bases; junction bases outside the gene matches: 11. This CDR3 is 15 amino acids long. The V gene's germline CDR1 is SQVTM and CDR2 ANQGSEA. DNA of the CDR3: TGCAGCGTCCCCGGGGCGGGGACAGGGACCTACGAGCAGTACTTC. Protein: CSVPGAGTGTYEQYF.

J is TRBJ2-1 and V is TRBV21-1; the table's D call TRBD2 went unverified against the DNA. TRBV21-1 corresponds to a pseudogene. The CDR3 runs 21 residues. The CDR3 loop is CASSKGVKLAGGRVSYNEQFF. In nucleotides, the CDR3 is TGTGCCAGCAGCAAAGGGGTGAAACTAGCGGGAGGGCGGGTATCCTACAATGAGCAGTTCTTC.

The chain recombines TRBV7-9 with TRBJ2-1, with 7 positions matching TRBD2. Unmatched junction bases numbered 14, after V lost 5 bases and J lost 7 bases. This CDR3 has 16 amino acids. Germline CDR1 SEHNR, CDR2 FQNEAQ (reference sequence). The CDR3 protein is CASSPVLKRGANEQFF. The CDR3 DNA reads TGTGCCAGCAGCCCCGTGTTGAAGCGGGGTGCAAATGAGCAGTTCTTC.

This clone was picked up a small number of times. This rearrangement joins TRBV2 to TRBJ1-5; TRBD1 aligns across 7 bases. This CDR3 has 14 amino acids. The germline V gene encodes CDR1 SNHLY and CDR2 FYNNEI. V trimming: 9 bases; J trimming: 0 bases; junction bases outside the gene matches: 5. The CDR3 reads CASQGGYSNQPQHF. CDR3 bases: TGTGCCAGTCAGGGGGGTTATAGCAATCAGCCCCAGCATTTT. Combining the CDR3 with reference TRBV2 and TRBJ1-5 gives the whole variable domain EPEVTQTPSHQVTQMGQEVILRCVPISNHLYFYWYRQILGQKVEFLVSFYNNEISEKSEIFDDQFSVERPDGSNFTLKIRSTKLEDSAMYFCASQGGYSNQPQHFGDGTRLSIL.

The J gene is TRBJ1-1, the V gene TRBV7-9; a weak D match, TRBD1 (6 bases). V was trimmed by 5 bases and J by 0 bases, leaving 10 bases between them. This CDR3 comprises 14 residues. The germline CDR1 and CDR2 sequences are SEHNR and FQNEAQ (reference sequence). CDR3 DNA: TGTGCCAGCAGCCCCCAGGGGATGAACACTGAAGCTTTCTTT. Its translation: CASSPQGMNTEAFF.

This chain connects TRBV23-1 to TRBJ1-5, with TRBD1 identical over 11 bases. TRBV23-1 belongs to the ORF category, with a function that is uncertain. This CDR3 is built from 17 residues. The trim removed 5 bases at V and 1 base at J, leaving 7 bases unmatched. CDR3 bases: TGCGCCAGCAGTAGACGGACAGGGGGCCCCAGCAATCAGCCCCAGCATTTT. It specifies CASSRRTGGPSNQPQHF.

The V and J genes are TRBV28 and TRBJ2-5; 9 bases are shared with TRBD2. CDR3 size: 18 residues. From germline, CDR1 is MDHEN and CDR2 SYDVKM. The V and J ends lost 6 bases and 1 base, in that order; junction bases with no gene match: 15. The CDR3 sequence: CASSFSGRGGRGQETQYF. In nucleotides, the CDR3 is TGTGCCAGCAGCTTTAGCGGGAGAGGGGGTAGGGGCCAAGAGACCCAGTACTTC.

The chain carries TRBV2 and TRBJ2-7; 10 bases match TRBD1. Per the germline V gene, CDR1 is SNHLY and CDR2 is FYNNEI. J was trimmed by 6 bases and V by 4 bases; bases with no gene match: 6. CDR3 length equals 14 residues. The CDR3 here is CASSVDRGGSEQYF. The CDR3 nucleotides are TGTGCCAGCAGTGTGGACAGGGGGGGCTCCGAGCAGTACTTC.

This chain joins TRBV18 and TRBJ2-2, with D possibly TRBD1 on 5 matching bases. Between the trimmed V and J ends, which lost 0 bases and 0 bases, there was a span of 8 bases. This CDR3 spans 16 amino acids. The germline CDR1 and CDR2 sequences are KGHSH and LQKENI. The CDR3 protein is CASSPPDSANTGELFF. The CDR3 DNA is TGTGCCAGCTCACCACCTGACAGCGCGAACACCGGGGAGCTGTTTTTT.

CDR3 nucleotide sequence: TGTGCCAGCAGCGCATTAGCGGGAGGAGTGGGTGAGCAGTTCTTC. As protein: CASSALAGGVGEQFF. The chain employs TRBV13 and TRBJ2-1; the match to TRBD2 covers 10 bases. The CDR3 is made up of 15 amino acids. Germline V gives CDR1 PRHDT, CDR2 FYEKMQ (reference sequence). V shed 5 bases, J shed 9 bases, and the junction held 10 bases outside the gene matches.

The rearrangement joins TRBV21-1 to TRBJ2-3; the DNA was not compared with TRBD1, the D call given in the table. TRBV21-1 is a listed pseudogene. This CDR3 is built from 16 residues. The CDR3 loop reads CASSKELRGRTDTQYF. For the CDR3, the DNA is TGTGCCAGCAGCAAAGAGCTTAGGGGGCGCACAGATACGCAGTATTTT.

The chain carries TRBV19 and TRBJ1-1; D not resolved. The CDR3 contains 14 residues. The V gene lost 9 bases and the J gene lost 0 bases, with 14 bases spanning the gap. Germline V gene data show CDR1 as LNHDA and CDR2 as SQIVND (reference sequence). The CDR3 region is CASAAGGMNTEAFF. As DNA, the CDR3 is TGTGCCAGCGCTGCGGGAGGCATGAACACTGAAGCTTTCTTT.

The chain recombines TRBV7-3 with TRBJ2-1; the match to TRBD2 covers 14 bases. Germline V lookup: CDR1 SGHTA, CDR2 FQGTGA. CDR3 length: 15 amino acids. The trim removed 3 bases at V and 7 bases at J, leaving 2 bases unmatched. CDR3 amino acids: CASSLGTSGSNEQFF. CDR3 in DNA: TGTGCCAGCAGCTTGGGGACTAGCGGGAGTAATGAGCAGTTCTTC.

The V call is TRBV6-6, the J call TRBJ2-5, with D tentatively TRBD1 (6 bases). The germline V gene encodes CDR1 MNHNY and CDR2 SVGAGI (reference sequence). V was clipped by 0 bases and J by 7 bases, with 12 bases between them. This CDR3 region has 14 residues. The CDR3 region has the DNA TGTGCCAGCAGTTACTCGGCAGGGGCCGGGACCCAGTACTTC. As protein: CASSYSAGAGTQYF.

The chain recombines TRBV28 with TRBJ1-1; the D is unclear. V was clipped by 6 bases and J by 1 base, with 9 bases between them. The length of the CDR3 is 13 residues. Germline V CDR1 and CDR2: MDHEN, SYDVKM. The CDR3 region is CASRLPGNTEAFF. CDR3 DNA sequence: TGTGCCAGCAGATTACCCGGGAACACTGAAGCTTTCTTT.

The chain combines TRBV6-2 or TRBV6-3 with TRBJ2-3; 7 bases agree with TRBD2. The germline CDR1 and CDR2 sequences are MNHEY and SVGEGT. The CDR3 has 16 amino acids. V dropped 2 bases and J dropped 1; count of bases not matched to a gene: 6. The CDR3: CASSYQTSPGTDTQYF. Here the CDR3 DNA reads TGTGCCAGCAGTTACCAGACTAGCCCCGGCACAGATACGCAGTATTTT.

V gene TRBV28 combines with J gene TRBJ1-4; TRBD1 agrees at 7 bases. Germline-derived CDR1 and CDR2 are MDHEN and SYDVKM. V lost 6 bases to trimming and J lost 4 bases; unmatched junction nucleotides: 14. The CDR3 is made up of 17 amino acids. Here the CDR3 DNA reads TGTGCCAGCAGCCTCCCCGGCGGGGGGACAGTTAATGAAAAACTGTTTTTT. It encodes CASSLPGGGTVNEKLFF.

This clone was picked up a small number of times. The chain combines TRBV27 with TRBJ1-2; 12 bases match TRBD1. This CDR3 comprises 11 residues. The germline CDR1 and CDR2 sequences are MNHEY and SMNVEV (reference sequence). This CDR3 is CTGTGGDGYTF. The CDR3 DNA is TGTACTGGGACAGGGGGCGATGGCTACACCTTC.

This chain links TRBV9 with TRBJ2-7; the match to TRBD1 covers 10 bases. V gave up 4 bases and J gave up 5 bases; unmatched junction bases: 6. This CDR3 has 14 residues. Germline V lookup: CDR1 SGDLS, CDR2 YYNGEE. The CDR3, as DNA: TGTGCCAGCAGCTCCGGGACAGGGGAGGACGAGCAGTACTTC. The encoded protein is CASSSGTGEDEQYF. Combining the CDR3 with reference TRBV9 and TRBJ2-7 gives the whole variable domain DSGVTQTPKHLITATGQRVTLRCSPRSGDLSVYWYQQSLDQGLQFLIQYYNGEERAKGNILERFSAQQFPDLHSELNLSSLELGDSALYFCASSSGTGEDEQYFGPGTRLTVT.

The CDR3 DNA sequence: TGCGCCAGCAGCTCAAGACTAGCCCAAGGTTACATCAGCTCCTACAATGAGCAGTTCTTC. Protein: CASSSRLAQGYISSYNEQFF. This rearrangement joins TRBV5-1 to TRBJ2-1; 7 positions match TRBD2. With V trimmed by 3 bases and J by 0 bases, 18 bases remained unmatched. CDR3 length equals 20 residues. Germline-derived CDR1 and CDR2 are SGHRS and YFSETQ.

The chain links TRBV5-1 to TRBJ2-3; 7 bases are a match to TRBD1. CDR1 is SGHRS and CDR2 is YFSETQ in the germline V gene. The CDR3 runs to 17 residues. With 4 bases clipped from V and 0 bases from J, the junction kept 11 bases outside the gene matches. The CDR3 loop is CASSHLQGRSSTDTQYF. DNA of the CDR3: TGCGCCAGCAGCCACCTACAGGGGCGGAGCAGCACAGATACGCAGTATTTT.

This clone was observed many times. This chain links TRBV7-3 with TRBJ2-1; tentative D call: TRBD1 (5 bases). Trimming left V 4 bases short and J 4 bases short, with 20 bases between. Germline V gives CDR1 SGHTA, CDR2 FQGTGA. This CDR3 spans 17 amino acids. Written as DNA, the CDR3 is TGTGCCAGCAGCTCCCCCGGCGGTTCAGGGTTTTACAATGAGCAGTTCTTC. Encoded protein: CASSSPGGSGFYNEQFF.